This T cell receptor (beta chain) comes out of a study of T-cell reconstitution after alpha-beta-depleted transplantation in children. Findings of the study overall: Reportedly, alpha-beta T cells present about two months post-transplant originated from several hundred expanded clones of graft origin. TCRbeta diversity was high at day 60 in some patients (a result of surviving recipient T cells and thymic progenitors).

Unique molecular identifiers featured in how the TCRbeta library was prepared. TCRdb called the PCR reads again in MiXCR, with one record for every CDR3 protein. The table includes some 260,000 distinct CDR3 sequences, around 25% detected once. This clonotype appeared a few times. Its antigen is unidentified. This TCR was recovered from a female patient aged 2 to 10 who had a stem cell transplant for congenital amegakaryocytic thrombocytopenia, so the T cells may come from the graft donor. The sequencing here drew on PBMCs, mostly from graft donor cells, taken 360 days after TCRalphabeta/CD19-depleted stem cell transplant.

As DNA, the CDR3 is TGTGCCAGCAGTGACCTTAACGGAGGACAGAACACAGATACGCAGTATTTT. Protein product: CASSDLNGGQNTDTQYF. V and J are TRBV25-1 and TRBJ2-3; possibly TRBD1 for D (6 bases). Germline assignment: CDR1 MGHDK and CDR2 SYGVNS. The length of the CDR3 is 17 residues. The ends were cut back, 3 bases at V and 2 bases at J, with 18 bases in the middle.